This TCR beta chain was captured in a study of OX40 agonist ivuxolimab in advanced cancers. Overall study findings and caveats: Clonal expansion from baseline to week 6 occurred in both CD4+ and CD8+ T cells. In the expanded peripheral T cells, antigen specificity was never determined. Partial responders dosed at 0.1-3.0 mg/kg displayed clonal expansion ranking among the lowest. CD8+ T cells were the subset that, on average, had more expanded clones than CD4+.

A note on this clone: Its matching antigen is unknown.

The CDR3 is 15 amino acids. The germline gives CDR1 SGHTA, CDR2 FQGNSA. V lost 2 bases to trimming and J lost 0 bases, with 8 bases between them. Method: immunoSEQ multiplex PCR; TCRdb's copy keeps in-frame clones and lacks some. Of around 120,000 clones listed, 80% to 90% were seen once; the top ten hold 0.5% to 0.7%. This TCR derives from an adult with an advanced solid tumor such as melanoma, head and neck, liver or kidney cancer. This sample comprised CD4+ or CD8+ T cells sorted from blood, obtained in a trial of the OX40 agonist ivuxolimab. The chain carries TRBV7-2 and TRBJ1-3; D perhaps matches TRBD1 (6 bases). CDR3 in DNA: TGTGCCAGCAGCTTAATGACAGGCTCTGGAAACACCATATATTTT. As protein: CASSLMTGSGNTIYF.